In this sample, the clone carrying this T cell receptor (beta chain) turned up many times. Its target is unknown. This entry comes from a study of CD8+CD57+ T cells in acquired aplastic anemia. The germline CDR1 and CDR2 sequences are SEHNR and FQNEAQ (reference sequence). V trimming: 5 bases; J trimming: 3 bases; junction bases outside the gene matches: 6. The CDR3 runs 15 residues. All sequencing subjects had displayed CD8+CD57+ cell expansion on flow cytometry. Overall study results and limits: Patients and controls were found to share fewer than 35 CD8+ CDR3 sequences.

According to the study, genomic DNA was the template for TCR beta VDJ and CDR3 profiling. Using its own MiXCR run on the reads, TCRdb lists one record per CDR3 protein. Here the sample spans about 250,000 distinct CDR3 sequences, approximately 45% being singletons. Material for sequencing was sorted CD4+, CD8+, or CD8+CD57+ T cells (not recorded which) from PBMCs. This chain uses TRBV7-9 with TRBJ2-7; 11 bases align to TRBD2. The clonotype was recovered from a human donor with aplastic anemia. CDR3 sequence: CASSQLAGVVYEQYF. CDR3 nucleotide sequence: TGTGCCAGCAGCCAACTAGCGGGAGTGGTCTACGAGCAGTACTTC.